These 8 T cell receptor beta chains originate from one sample sequenced in a study of T cell repertoires in cytomegalovirus infection. TCRdb recomputed calls from the reads with MiXCR, one row per CDR3 protein. This table has about 360,000 distinct CDR3 sequences, around a sixth appearing once. Sequenced input: PBMCs. These receptors were taken from a human donor in good health (CMV status not recorded). Some clones in this sample may be carry-over from other donors' samples.

Many counts were recorded for this clonotype. The chain links TRBV7-2 to TRBJ1-1; TRBD1 might be the D (5 bases). The CDR3 contains 15 residues. V lost 4 bases and J lost 1, with 13 bases in between. The germline V gene encodes CDR1 SGHTA and CDR2 FQGNSA. In DNA form, the CDR3 reads TGTGCCAGCAGCTACCCGGGACGGAGGAACACTGAAGCTTTCTTT. Amino acids: CASSYPGRRNTEAFF.

The chain links TRBV6-1 to TRBJ2-7; 13 positions match TRBD2. The V gene end was trimmed by 4 bases and the J gene end by 2 bases; junction bases not matched to a gene: 2. CDR1 and CDR2 from the germline V gene are MNHNS and SASEGT. The CDR3 sequence is 15 residues long. The CDR3 protein is CASSAGLAGAYEQYF. The CDR3 bases are TGTGCCAGCAGTGCAGGACTAGCGGGAGCCTACGAGCAGTACTTC.

This clonotype was counted a few times. The chain employs TRBV20-1 and TRBJ2-4; D not certain. The CDR3 covers 13 residues. The V end was cut by 5 bases, the J end by 0 bases, with 8 bases between. The germline V gene encodes CDR1 DFQATT and CDR2 SNEGSKA (reference sequence). The CDR3 coding sequence is TGCAGTGCTGATTTTGCAGCCAAAAACATTCAGTACTTC. Its protein product is CSADFAAKNIQYF.

This clonotype appeared many times. This chain joins TRBV12-3 or TRBV12-4 and TRBJ2-5; TRBD1 matches at 7 bases. This CDR3 has 15 residues. V dropped 1 base and J dropped 2; count of bases not matched to a gene: 4. The DNA of the CDR3 is TGTGCCAGCAGTTTAGTAGGGACAGTACAAGAGACCCAGTACTTC. Translating it yields CASSLVGTVQETQYF.

V and J are TRBV7-7 and TRBJ2-3; D unresolved. Germline V gene data show CDR1 as SSHAT and CDR2 as FNYEAQ (reference sequence). With 5 bases removed from V and 8 bases from J, the gap between germline ends came to 14 bases. CDR3 size: 13 residues. The CDR3 DNA is TGTGCCAGCAGCGCGGCCCAGCTGGGTACGCAGTATTTT. Its protein is CASSAAQLGTQYF.

This chain uses TRBV7-2 with TRBJ2-3; D is perhaps TRBD1 or TRBD2 (5 bases each). The CDR3 contains 14 residues. In germline, CDR1 is SGHTA, CDR2 FQGNSA. Trimming removed 4 bases from V and 6 bases from J, with 14 bases in between. DNA of the CDR3: TGTGCCAGCAGCTCCCCTTCCGGGGCGGATACGCAGTATTTT. Encoded protein: CASSSPSGADTQYF.

There are many counts of this clonotype. The V gene is TRBV7-6, the J gene TRBJ1-2, with a weak D call TRBD1 (5 bases). This CDR3 has 15 amino acids. Germline lookup yields CDR1 SGHVS and CDR2 FNYEAQ. Trimming stripped 1 base from V and 6 bases from J, with 15 bases between. CDR3 DNA: TGTGCCAGCAGCTTAGGGGGGGAAGGGATGGATGGCTACACCTTC. Its protein product is CASSLGGEGMDGYTF. Based on the CDR3 plus reference TRBV7-6 and TRBJ1-2, the full variable domain is GAGVSQSPRYKVTKRGQDVALRCDPISGHVSLYWYRQALGQGPEFLTYFNYEAQQDKSGLPNDRFSAERPEGSISTLTIQRTEQRDSAMYRCASSLGGEGMDGYTFGSGTRLTVV.

In its sample, this clonotype was seen many times. The chain recombines TRBV12-3 or TRBV12-4 with TRBJ2-7, with 9 bases lining up with TRBD1. The trim removed 2 bases at V and 3 bases at J, leaving 2 bases unmatched. The CDR3 covers 14 residues. CDR3 loop: CASSLRDRDYEQYF. For the CDR3, the DNA is TGTGCCAGCAGTTTACGGGACAGGGACTACGAGCAGTACTTC.